Following are 13 T cell receptor beta chains from one sample sequenced in a study of PD-1 blockade in classical Hodgkin lymphoma. Sample time point: newly diagnosed, previously untreated cHL patient sample. Using immunoSEQ multiplex PCR, the repertoire was profiled, and TCRdb retains in-frame clones only, with some absent. The data contain 15,000 to 20,000 clones, about 90% of them singletons. The sequencing sample was made of peripheral blood mononuclear cells (PBMCs). The receptors come from a human donor with classical Hodgkin lymphoma.

The J gene is TRBJ2-2, the V gene TRBV5-1, with 7 nucleotides matching TRBD2. V shed 4 bases and J 6 bases; nucleotides not matched to a gene: 15. The germline V gene encodes CDR1 SGHRS and CDR2 YFSETQ. This CDR3 spans 17 amino acids. CDR3 sequence: CASSPRLAPRGAGELFF. DNA of the CDR3: TGCGCCAGCAGCCCAAGACTAGCCCCGCGTGGGGCCGGGGAGCTGTTTTTT.

This clone was counted between two and nine times. V and J are TRBV7-2 and TRBJ2-7; no definite D call. Germline assignment: CDR1 SGHTA and CDR2 FQGNSA. CDR3 length: 14 residues. Trimming stripped 0 bases from V and 3 bases from J, with 9 bases between. CDR3 sequence reads: CASSLAGLNYEQYF. CDR3 nucleotide sequence: TGTGCCAGCAGCTTAGCAGGCTTAAACTACGAGCAGTACTTC.

This chain links TRBV27 with TRBJ2-1, with 13 nucleotides matching TRBD2. CDR1 and CDR2 (germline): MNHEY, SMNVEV (reference sequence). The CDR3 spans 17 residues. Trimming cost V 3 bases and J 2 bases; bases outside gene matches: 4. The CDR3 loop is CASSFQGLAGAYNEQFF. Here the CDR3 DNA reads TGTGCCAGCAGTTTCCAAGGACTAGCGGGAGCCTACAATGAGCAGTTCTTC.

CDR3 amino acids: CASTITGGVTGELFF. The CDR3 DNA is TGTGCCAGTACAATCACAGGGGGAGTCACCGGGGAGCTGTTTTTT. The chain joins TRBV19 to TRBJ2-2; TRBD1 aligns across 8 bases. Germline V gene data show CDR1 as LNHDA and CDR2 as SQIVND (reference sequence). V shed 7 bases and J 4 bases; nucleotides not matched to a gene: 8. The CDR3 sequence is 15 residues long.

The gene calls are TRBV28 and TRBJ1-2, with D perhaps matching TRBD1 (5 bases). The CDR3 is made up of 12 amino acids. Looked up from germline, CDR1 is MDHEN and CDR2 is SYDVKM. V was shortened by 6 bases and J by 7 bases, with 12 bases between the two germline ends. This chain's CDR3 is CASRRGEGGYTF. As DNA, the CDR3 is TGTGCCAGCAGACGGGGGGAAGGTGGCTACACCTTC.

The gene calls are TRBV4-3 and TRBJ2-7, with D perhaps TRBD1 (6 bases). V gave up 0 bases and J gave up 3 bases, with 12 bases separating them. Germline V lookup: CDR1 LGHNA, CDR2 YSLEER. The CDR3 length is 15 residues. This CDR3 is CASSQEPGRGYEQYF. The DNA of the CDR3 is TGCGCCAGCAGCCAAGAACCAGGCAGGGGCTACGAGCAGTACTTC.

In regard to this clone: Relative to the germline gene, one junction end is altered; a read error may explain this. The CDR3 region is CAISEGAPGPQNF. The CDR3 nucleotides are TGTGCCATCAGTGAGGGGGCTCCGGGCCCTCAGAACTTC. The chain has TRBV10-3 and TRBJ2-7; D is possibly TRBD1 (5 bases). This CDR3 is 13 amino acids long. Germline values: CDR1 ENHRY, CDR2 SYGVKD.

The gene calls are TRBV7-9 and TRBJ1-2, with TRBD1 as a possible D gene (6 bases). Germline assignment: CDR1 SEHNR and CDR2 FQNEAQ (reference sequence). Trimming pared 6 bases from V and 7 bases from J, leaving 18 bases between. The length of the CDR3 is 14 residues. In DNA form, the CDR3 reads TGTGCCAGCAGTCCTCGGGACACAGTCGGTGGCTACACCTTC. Translating it yields CASSPRDTVGGYTF.

The chain carries TRBV5-8 and TRBJ2-1, with 11 positions matching TRBD2. The CDR3 runs 20 residues. Trimming took 5 bases from V and 0 from J; bases not matched to a gene: 16. CDR1 and CDR2 from the germline V gene are SGHTS and YDEGEE. The CDR3: CASSSPSGRKPQSSYNEQFF. DNA of the CDR3: TGTGCCAGCAGTTCACCTAGCGGGAGGAAACCACAAAGCTCCTACAATGAGCAGTTCTTC.

The V call is TRBV19, the J call TRBJ1-4; D unclear. The germline V gene encodes CDR1 LNHDA and CDR2 SQIVND (reference sequence). V was clipped by 6 bases and J by 2 bases, with 16 bases between them. This CDR3 has 16 residues. This chain's CDR3 is CASRAGARRTNEKLFF. The CDR3 DNA reads as TGTGCCAGTAGGGCCGGAGCTAGGAGGACTAATGAAAAACTGTTTTTT.

The V call is TRBV7-2, the J call TRBJ2-7, with a weak D call TRBD2 (6 bases). The germline V and J ends were trimmed by 4 bases and 5 bases, with 12 bases remaining between them. From germline, CDR1 is SGHTA and CDR2 FQGNSA. The CDR3 runs 13 residues. The DNA for the CDR3 is TGTGCCAGCAGCTACCCGCGCGGGGACGAGCAGTACTTC. It yields the protein CASSYPRGDEQYF.

This clone was seen a few times. J is TRBJ1-5 and V is TRBV12-5; D is possibly TRBD1 (5 bases). The V gene lost 1 base and the J gene lost 2 bases, with 15 bases spanning the gap. Germline V lookup: CDR1 LGHNT, CDR2 FRNRAP. CDR3 length: 17 residues. Here the CDR3 reads CASGLDRDPGRNQPQHF. CDR3 bases: TGTGCTAGTGGTTTGGACCGGGACCCTGGGCGCAATCAGCCCCAGCATTTT.

This chain connects TRBV2 to TRBJ2-7; 9 bases agree with TRBD1. The ends lost 5 bases at V and 3 bases at J; junction bases unmatched: 5. Germline V CDR1 and CDR2: SNHLY, FYNNEI. The CDR3 extends over 14 amino acids. The CDR3 DNA sequence: TGTGCCAGCAGTCCGGGACAGGGAGTCTACGAGCAGTACTTC. This sequence encodes CASSPGQGVYEQYF.